These 28 T cell receptor beta chains share one sample of origin, sequenced in a study of cytomegalovirus exposure and HLA in healthy donors. Primers included in the PCR were 60 Vbeta and 13 Jbeta primers. Profiling relied on immunoSEQ multiplex PCR, and the TCRdb table lists in-frame clones only, not all of them. Of approximately 210,000 clones listed, less than 85% are singletons. Source material: PBMCs. The receptors come from a girl aged 5-17 years in good health and CMV-seropositive.

This chain links TRBV6-1 with TRBJ1-2; no clear D gene. CDR1 and CDR2 (germline): MNHNS, SASEGT. V was cut by 7 bases and J by 8 bases, with 20 bases left in between. This CDR3 spans 14 amino acids. The CDR3 protein is CASKLDGSERGYTF. The DNA of the CDR3 is TGTGCCAGCAAACTAGATGGTAGTGAGCGCGGCTACACCTTC.

The chain has TRBV27 and TRBJ1-6, with D perhaps matching TRBD1 (6 bases). The CDR3 runs 15 residues. Germline V gives CDR1 MNHEY, CDR2 SMNVEV (reference sequence). With 5 bases removed from V and 7 bases from J, the gap between germline ends came to 15 bases. CDR3 DNA sequence: TGTGCCAGCAGTCTCCAGGGGTTAGGGAATTCACCCCTCCACTTT. It is translated as CASSLQGLGNSPLHF.

This chain joins TRBV7-8 and TRBJ1-4; D ambiguous. The CDR3 length is 12 residues. The germline CDR1 and CDR2 sequences are SGHVS and FQNEAQ. The V end lost 3 bases, the J end lost 13 bases, and 12 bases lay between the germline ends. This CDR3 is CASSFLGGRLFF. In DNA form, the CDR3 reads TGTGCCAGCAGCTTCCTAGGCGGGCGACTGTTTTTT. The whole variable domain, filled in from reference TRBV7-8 and TRBJ1-4, reads GAGVSQSPRYKVAKRGQDVALRCDPISGHVSLFWYQQALGQGPEFLTYFQNEAQLDKSGLPSDRFFAERPEGSVSTLKIQRTQQEDSAVYLCASSFLGGRLFFGSGTQLSVL.

The chain joins TRBV9 to TRBJ1-1; D not resolved. CDR1 is SGDLS and CDR2 is YYNGEE in the germline V gene. V shed 4 bases and J shed 2 bases, with 9 bases lying between them. The CDR3 loop spans 13 amino acids. The chain's CDR3 is CASSFKLNTEAFF. CDR3 bases: TGTGCCAGCAGCTTTAAACTTAACACTGAAGCTTTCTTT.

The rearrangement uses TRBV4-1 and TRBJ1-1; weak D call: TRBD1 (5 bases). Germline values: CDR1 MGHRA, CDR2 YSYEKL. Trimming stripped 0 bases from V and 8 bases from J, with 13 bases between. This CDR3 region has 14 residues. The CDR3 nucleotides read TGCGCCAGCAGCCAAGATCTATGGGGCAGCGAAGCTTTCTTT. Its translation is CASSQDLWGSEAFF.

The rearrangement uses TRBV13 and TRBJ2-3, with 9 bases that match TRBD2. The V and J ends lost 0 bases and 0 bases, in that order; junction bases with no gene match: 1. The CDR3 sequence is 16 residues long. Germline assignment: CDR1 PRHDT and CDR2 FYEKMQ (reference sequence). Here the CDR3 reads CASSLGTSGSTDTQYF. The CDR3 DNA follows: TGTGCCAGCAGCTTAGGGACTAGCGGAAGCACAGATACGCAGTATTTT.

This clone was observed a single time. The V gene is TRBV9, the J gene TRBJ1-4; 9 nucleotides align to TRBD1. CDR3 length equals 17 residues. Germline values: CDR1 SGDLS, CDR2 YYNGEE. V shed 0 bases, J shed 5 bases, and the junction held 8 bases outside the gene matches. The DNA of the CDR3 is TGTGCCAGCAGCGTAGATCTCCCCGGACAGGGGAATGAAAAACTGTTTTTT. Translated: CASSVDLPGQGNEKLFF.

The chain has TRBV6-6 and TRBJ1-2; D is possibly TRBD1 (5 bases). Germline V CDR1 and CDR2: MNHNY, SVGAGI (reference sequence). The germline V and J ends were trimmed by 2 bases and 5 bases, with 9 bases remaining between them. The CDR3 spans 13 residues. CDR3 DNA sequence: TGTGCCAGCAGTTACGAACAGGCGTATGGCTACACCTTC. It encodes CASSYEQAYGYTF.

The V and J genes are TRBV2 and TRBJ2-7; maybe TRBD2 (6 bases). Per the germline V gene, CDR1 is SNHLY and CDR2 is FYNNEI. The V end lost 10 bases, the J end lost 9 bases, and 22 bases lay between the germline ends. The CDR3 covers 13 residues. The CDR3 nucleotides are TGTGCCATCACGAGGGCAGGCCCGGGGGTGCAGTACTTC. Translating gives CAITRAGPGVQYF.

This clone was seen a single time. V gene TRBV7-9 combines with J gene TRBJ2-1, with D unclear. V was clipped by 4 bases and J by 0 bases, with 10 bases between them. Germline V gene lookup returns CDR1 SEHNR and CDR2 FQNEAQ (reference sequence). This CDR3 region has 15 residues. CDR3 residues: CASSSTHSSYNEQFF. The CDR3 bases are TGTGCCAGCAGCTCCACACACAGCTCCTACAATGAGCAGTTCTTC.

The chain recombines TRBV29-1 with TRBJ1-1; D possibly corresponds to TRBD1 (6 bases). This CDR3 comprises 17 residues. Germline CDR1 is SQVTM and CDR2 is ANQGSEA. Trimming took off 8 bases at V and 6 bases at J, with 31 bases between the two ends. The CDR3 loop is CSPLWRGGAGGYAEAFF. The CDR3 nucleotides are TGCAGCCCCTTGTGGCGGGGGGGCGCCGGAGGGTATGCTGAAGCTTTCTTT.

The rearrangement uses TRBV11-2 and TRBJ2-1; D unclear. The CDR3 runs to 13 residues. The germline gives CDR1 SGHAT, CDR2 FQNNGV. V dropped 5 bases and J dropped 6 bases, with 11 bases sitting between them. CDR3 in amino acids: CASSPPGGNEQFF. The DNA for the CDR3 is TGTGCCAGCAGCCCGCCCGGCGGCAATGAGCAGTTCTTC.

This clone has a handful of counts. This chain uses TRBV10-3 with TRBJ2-7, with TRBD1 identical over 12 bases. J gave up 7 bases and V 8 bases, and 6 bases lay outside the gene matches. CDR1 ENHRY and CDR2 SYGVKD come from the germline V gene. This CDR3 spans 13 amino acids. CDR3 residues: CAILGQGAEEQYF. DNA for the CDR3: TGTGCCATCCTGGGACAGGGGGCGGAAGAGCAGTACTTC.

This clone came up once. The chain joins TRBV7-9 to TRBJ2-7, with a possible D match to TRBD1 (6 bases). V gave up 5 bases and J gave up 4 bases, with 12 bases separating them. The germline V gene has CDR1 SEHNR and CDR2 FQNEAQ (reference sequence). The CDR3 runs to 13 residues. CDR3 in amino acids: CASSPDSTYEQYF. Here the CDR3 DNA reads TGTGCCAGCAGCCCGGACAGTACATACGAGCAGTACTTC.

The rearrangement links TRBV6-5 to TRBJ2-1; maybe TRBD2 (7 bases). V was clipped by 2 bases and J by 8 bases, with 16 bases between them. Germline lookup yields CDR1 MNHEY and CDR2 SVGAGI. The CDR3 has 15 residues. The CDR3 loop reads CASSYVGGPYDEQFF. DNA of the CDR3: TGTGCCAGCAGTTACGTGGGGGGGCCGTACGATGAGCAGTTCTTC.

The CDR3 loop is CASSYRPSGQETQYF. The CDR3 DNA is TGTGCCAGCAGTTACAGGCCTAGCGGACAAGAGACCCAGTACTTC. The V call is TRBV7-2, the J call TRBJ2-5, with 7 bases aligning to TRBD2. CDR1 SGHTA and CDR2 FQGNSA come from the germline V gene. After removal of 6 bases from V and 2 bases from J, the junction contained 9 bases not matched to a gene. CDR3 length: 15 residues.

This chain links TRBV6-6 with TRBJ1-2, with D possibly being TRBD1 (5 bases). Trimming removed 11 bases from V and 4 bases from J, with 17 bases in between. Germline lookup yields CDR1 MNHNY and CDR2 SVGAGI (reference sequence). CDR3 size: 13 residues. The CDR3 coding sequence is TGTGCCGAGGCATCGACAGAGCGCTATGGCTACACCTTC. Translated: CAEASTERYGYTF.

The chain uses TRBV5-1 and TRBJ2-1, with TRBD2 matching 10 bases. CDR1 SGHRS and CDR2 YFSETQ come from the germline V gene. The CDR3 totals 16 residues. After removal of 0 bases from V and 9 bases from J, the junction contained 9 bases not matched to a gene. CDR3 bases: TGCGCCAGCAGCTTGGTGGGGTCTAGCGGGGGTGGTGAGCAGTTCTTC. Protein product: CASSLVGSSGGGEQFF.

J is TRBJ2-1 and V is TRBV4-2, with 8 bases identical to TRBD2. The CDR3 has 16 residues. Germline V gene data show CDR1 as LGHNA and CDR2 as YNFKEQ. Trimming took 0 bases from V and 3 from J; bases not matched to a gene: 4. CDR3 loop: CASSQDHSGGYNEQFF. CDR3 in DNA: TGTGCCAGCAGCCAAGATCACAGCGGGGGCTACAATGAGCAGTTCTTC.

In DNA, the CDR3 is TGTGCCAGCAGTTCCGAAGCGGATACGCAGTATTTT. This encodes CASSSEADTQYF. J is TRBJ2-3 and V is TRBV6-5; no reliable D call. Trimming removed 4 bases from V and 6 bases from J, with 8 bases in between. The CDR3 is 12 residues long. In germline, CDR1 is MNHEY, CDR2 SVGAGI.

Turning to this clone: The same CDR3 can be traced to other DNA sequences in this sample. The rearrangement links TRBV30 to TRBJ1-3; possible D gene TRBD1, 5 bases. V dropped 0 bases and J dropped 2 bases, with 8 bases sitting between them. The germline V gene has CDR1 GTSNPN and CDR2 SVGIG (reference sequence). The CDR3 length is 14 residues. In DNA, the CDR3 is TGTGCCTGGAGTGTCGGAGGGGCTGGAAACACCATATATTTT. This sequence encodes CAWSVGGAGNTIYF.

The sample holds a few counts of this clone. The V and J genes are TRBV6-5 and TRBJ1-1; tentatively, D is TRBD1 (6 bases). This CDR3 has 12 amino acids. V dropped 8 bases and J dropped 4 bases, with 11 bases sitting between them. The germline gives CDR1 MNHEY, CDR2 SVGAGI. As DNA, the CDR3 is TGTGCCAGCGGGGGCGATGGCACTGAAGCTTTCTTT. Translating it yields CASGGDGTEAFF.

This clone was picked up a small number of times. The rearrangement uses TRBV9 and TRBJ2-6; D is uncertain. Germline lookup yields CDR1 SGDLS and CDR2 YYNGEE. The CDR3 is made up of 21 amino acids. The germline V and J ends were trimmed by 0 bases and 0 bases, with 22 bases remaining between them. This CDR3 reads CASSVAEDPPPQSSGANVLTF. The CDR3 coding sequence is TGTGCCAGCAGCGTAGCTGAGGATCCCCCCCCACAAAGCTCTGGGGCCAACGTCCTGACTTTC.

This clone was counted many times. This chain uses TRBV7-8 with TRBJ2-5, with 7 bases matching TRBD1. Germline V lookup: CDR1 SGHVS, CDR2 FQNEAQ. The V segment lost 1 base and the J segment 4 bases; nucleotides outside the gene matches: 6. CDR3 length equals 15 residues. The CDR3 loop is CASSLERGPTETQYF. The CDR3, as DNA: TGTGCCAGCAGCTTAGAGAGGGGGCCCACAGAGACCCAGTACTTC.

The CDR3 nucleotides read TGCGCCAGCAGCCAACCCCCCGGTCCGGAAGCTTTCTTT. Amino acid sequence: CASSQPPGPEAFF. The chain combines TRBV4-3 with TRBJ1-1; D not resolved. CDR3 size: 13 residues. Germline V CDR1 and CDR2: LGHNA, YSLEER. The V end lost 2 bases, the J end lost 8 bases, and 12 bases lay between the germline ends.

This chain joins TRBV5-1 and TRBJ2-7, with a possible D match to TRBD1 (6 bases). The germline gives CDR1 SGHRS, CDR2 YFSETQ. This CDR3 comprises 15 residues. V dropped 6 bases and J dropped 6 bases, with 22 bases sitting between them. CDR3 bases: TGCGCCAGCACACCCGGGGCAGGGGCCGTTTCCGAGCAGTACTTC. Its translation: CASTPGAGAVSEQYF.

Only a few counts were recorded for this clone. The chain employs TRBV4-3 and TRBJ2-1; 8 bases fit TRBD1. Germline CDR1 LGHNA, CDR2 YSLEER. There are 16 residues in the CDR3. V lost 3 bases to trimming and J lost 2 bases; unmatched junction nucleotides: 6. CDR3 loop: CASSHTTGGTYNEQFF. DNA for the CDR3: TGCGCCAGCAGCCACACTACAGGGGGGACCTACAATGAGCAGTTCTTC.

The table lists this clone with a count of one. This chain connects TRBV4-1 to TRBJ2-5; 11 nucleotides align to TRBD2. With V trimmed by 0 bases and J by 1 base, 7 bases remained unmatched. The CDR3 sequence is 18 residues long. Germline-derived CDR1 and CDR2 are MGHRA and YSYEKL. Here the CDR3 reads CASSQEGGGLAVQETQYF. The CDR3 nucleotides read TGCGCCAGCAGCCAAGAGGGGGGGGGACTAGCGGTCCAAGAGACCCAGTACTTC.